The rows below give T cell receptor beta chains drawn from one sample of a study of cytomegalovirus exposure and HLA in healthy donors. Produced via immunoSEQ multiplex PCR; TCRdb's table is partial and in-frame only. The sample holds tens of thousands of clones, more than 75% seen once. Sequences were obtained from PBMCs. All receptors derive from a man younger than 40 in good health and CMV-seronegative. Each CDR3 is given with its conserved first and last residue. A D gene is named only where the DNA matches it firmly. A row's size may be missing; if present it is once, few, many or a size class.

size	V	J	D	DNA	CDR3
.	TRBV6-1	TRBJ2-7	TRBD1	TGTGCCAGCAGTCCACGGGACAGACCCGAGCAGTACTTC	CASSPRDRPEQYF
.	TRBV28	TRBJ1-2	TRBD1	TGTGCCAGCAGCGGGACAGGGTATGGCTACACCTTC	CASSGTGYGYTF
.	TRBV27	TRBJ2-1	.	TGTGCCAGCAGTTTACTCCGGGGGAGCTCCTACAATGAGCAGTTCTTC	CASSLLRGSSYNEQFF
.	TRBV9	TRBJ2-7	TRBD2	TGTGCCAGCAGCCCGACTAGCGGGAGCCTCTCCGAGCAGTACTTC	CASSPTSGSLSEQYF
.	TRBV5-1	TRBJ2-1	TRBD2	TGCGCCAGCAGTTTTATAGCGGGGGTCGAGAATGAGCAGTTCTTC	CASSFIAGVENEQFF
once	TRBV7-3	TRBJ2-1	TRBD2	TGTGCCAGCAGCAGGCGGGGGGGACTAGCGGGAGAGAACTACAATGAGCAGTTCTTC	CASSRRGGLAGENYNEQFF
once	TRBV10-3	TRBJ2-5	.	TGTGCCATCAGTGAAGATACACAAGAGACCCAGTACTTC	CAISEDTQETQYF
.	TRBV27	TRBJ2-1	TRBD2	TGTGCCAGCAGTTTCATTAGCGGGATAAAGTACAATGAGCAGTTCTTC	CASSFISGIKYNEQFF
.	TRBV21-1	TRBJ1-1	.	TGTGCCAGCAGCAAAAGGAGCGGCAACCGCGATGAAGCTTTCTTT	CASSKRSGNRDEAFF
.	TRBV6-1	TRBJ2-1	.	TGTGCCAGCACCCCTTTTTGGCAGGGGGGCAATGAGCAGTTCTTC	CASTPFWQGGNEQFF
.	TRBV30	TRBJ2-5	TRBD2	TGTGCCTGGAGTGGGGGGACTAGCGGGAGCCTAGGGGAGACCCAGTACTTC	CAWSGGTSGSLGETQYF
.	TRBV7-2	TRBJ2-2	TRBD1	TGTGCCAGCAGCTCCTCCGGGGACAGGGTGTCCGGGGAGCTGTTTTTT	CASSSSGDRVSGELFF
.	TRBV5-4	TRBJ2-1	TRBD1	TGTGCCAGCACCTCGGGACCCAACAGGGGTCAACCTTACAATGAGCAGTTCTTC	CASTSGPNRGQPYNEQFF
once	TRBV5-1	TRBJ2-1	.	TGCGCCAGCAGGGGGGCGTCGAGCTCCTACAATGAGCAGTTCTTC	CASRGASSSYNEQFF
.	TRBV11-2	TRBJ2-4	.	TGTGCCAGCAGCTTAGTAGGGGGCGGGGACATTCAGTACTTC	CASSLVGGGDIQYF
.	TRBV28	TRBJ2-7	.	TGTGCCAGCAGTTCGGGGGTCCACGAGCAGTACTTC	CASSSGVHEQYF
.	TRBV10-3	TRBJ2-5	TRBD2	TGTGCCACCTGGACTAGCGGGGGTCAAGAGACCCAGTACTTC	CATWTSGGQETQYF
.	TRBV5-1	TRBJ2-3	.	TGCGCCAGCAGCTTGGCCGCCGGGGGTTCACTCACAGATACGCAGTATTTT	CASSLAAGGSLTDTQYF
.	TRBV14	TRBJ2-7	.	TGTGCCAGCTCGATGGGGCCCGGCCGCGAGCAGTACTTC	CASSMGPGREQYF
.	TRBV7-2	TRBJ1-3	.	TGTGCCAGCAGCTTACAGGGGAACGGAAACACCATATATTTT	CASSLQGNGNTIYF
.	TRBV9	TRBJ1-1	.	TGTGCCAGCAGCTCCGGCAGGGGTGGGAACACTGAAGCTTTCTTT	CASSSGRGGNTEAFF
.	TRBV18	TRBJ2-5	.	TGTGCCAGCTCATCAGAGGGCCGTGGGCAAGAGACCCAGTACTTC	CASSSEGRGQETQYF
.	TRBV27	TRBJ2-1	TRBD2	TGTGCCAGCAGTCGATCCAGCGGGGGGGCAGGAAATGAGCAGTTCTTC	CASSRSSGGAGNEQFF
.	TRBV5-1	TRBJ2-2	TRBD2	TGCGCCAGCAGCTATACTAGCGGGGGGCTCCTAGCGAGCACCGGGGAGCTGTTTTTT	CASSYTSGGLLASTGELFF
.	TRBV7-7	TRBJ2-2	.	TGTGCCTCCCGAGGCATGGGGGAGCTGTTTTTT	CASRGMGELFF
few	TRBV9	TRBJ1-1	.	TGTGCCAGCAGCGTAGCGGGGTTCGGGGACACTGAAGCTTTCTTT	CASSVAGFGDTEAFF
.	TRBV9	TRBJ2-2	.	TGTGCCAGCAGCGCCCGAAACGGTCCAAACACCGGGGAGCTGTTTTTT	CASSARNGPNTGELFF
.	TRBV7-9	TRBJ2-1	TRBD1	TGTGCCAGCAGCCTGCCGGGACAGACAGTCAATGAGCAGTTCTTC	CASSLPGQTVNEQFF
.	TRBV6-5	TRBJ2-5	.	TGTGCCAGCAGTTCGTCTACACAATACAGGGAGACCCAGTACTTC	CASSSSTQYRETQYF
.	TRBV9	TRBJ2-1	TRBD2	TGTGCCAGCAGCGTACGGGTGTATAGCGGGGCGGGTAATGAGCAGTTCTTC	CASSVRVYSGAGNEQFF
.	TRBV7-2	TRBJ2-1	TRBD2	TGTGCCAGCAGCTTATACCGGGAGGGGGACAATGAGCAGTTCTTC	CASSLYREGDNEQFF
.	TRBV6-5	TRBJ1-2	TRBD1	TGTGCCAGCAGTTCCTTGACAGGGGGTTACTATGGCTACACCTTC	CASSSLTGGYYGYTF
once	TRBV28	TRBJ2-5	TRBD2	TGTGCCAGCAGTTACCTTTTTGTAGTAGCGGGGATCGAGACCCAGTACTTC	CASSYLFVVAGIETQYF
few	TRBV30	TRBJ2-2	TRBD2	TGTGCCTGGAGAGGCTCCCGGGAGGCCGGGGAGCTGTTTTTT	CAWRGSREAGELFF
.	TRBV15	TRBJ2-3	TRBD1	TGTGCCACCAGCAGAGATTGGGACAGCAGCACAGATACGCAGTATTTT	CATSRDWDSSTDTQYF